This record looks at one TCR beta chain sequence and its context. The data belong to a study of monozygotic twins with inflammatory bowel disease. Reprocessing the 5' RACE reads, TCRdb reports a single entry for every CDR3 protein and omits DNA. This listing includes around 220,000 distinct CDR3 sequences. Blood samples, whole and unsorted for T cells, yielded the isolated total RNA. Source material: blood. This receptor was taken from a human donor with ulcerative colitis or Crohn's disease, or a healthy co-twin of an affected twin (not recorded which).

This CDR3 reads CASSPGQLYEQYF. The chain employs TRBV7-9 and TRBJ2-7; with no DNA, the TCRdb D assignment of TRBD1 cannot be verified. Germline CDR1 SEHNR, CDR2 FQNEAQ (reference sequence). The CDR3 is made up of 13 amino acids.